Each of the 19 T cell receptor beta chains below was sequenced from the same sample in a study of tumor and adjacent non-tumor tissue in lung cancer. No cell sorting was done before RNA was extracted from the tissue. A modified ARM-PCR protocol with three rounds of nested PCR amplified TCRbeta. Using its own MiXCR run on the multiplex PCR reads, TCRdb lists one record per CDR3 protein. The sample consists of about 90,000 distinct CDR3 sequences, around three fifths of them appearing once. The sequencing input was lung tumor tissue. Source of these receptors: a man between 65 and 85 years old with non-small cell lung cancer.

Regarding this clonotype: Possible read error: a much larger clone is one base away. The gene calls are TRBV2 and TRBJ2-5; D not certain. The CDR3 consists of 13 residues. Per the germline V gene, CDR1 is SNHLY and CDR2 is FYNNEI. The DNA for the CDR3 is TGTACCAGCAGTCAGGAGTACCAAGAGACCCAGTACTTC. Translation: CTSSQEYQETQYF. The variable domain in full, with the rest retrieved from reference TRBV2 and TRBJ2-5, is EPEVTQTPSHQVTQMGQEVILRCVPISNHLYFYWYRQILGQKVEFLVSFYNNEISEKSEIFDDQFSVERPDGSNFTLKIRSTKLEDSAMYFCTSSQEYQETQYFGPGTRLLVL.

With respect to this clonotype: A junction end diverges from the germline sequence, so it may reflect a read error. The chain uses TRBV24-1 and TRBJ2-5; D is perhaps TRBD1 or TRBD2 (6 bases each). CDR1 is KGHDR, CDR2 SFDVKD, per germline. CDR3 length: 16 amino acids. The CDR3 reads CATSDTAGHHHETQYF. In DNA, the CDR3 is TGTGCCACCAGTGACACCGCGGGACACCACCATGAGACCCAGTACTTC.

The sample holds a few counts of this clonotype. This could be a read error, since a much larger clone is one nucleotide away. This chain links TRBV6-5 with TRBJ2-5; 8 bases align to TRBD1. The CDR3 length is 14 residues. The germline V gene encodes CDR1 MNHEY and CDR2 SVGAGI. V gave up 6 bases and J gave up 4 bases; unmatched junction bases: 7. Written as DNA, the CDR3 is TGTGCCAGCAGAGATTGGGACAGGTCAGAGACCCAGTACTTC. Encoded protein: CASRDWDRSETQYF.

A word on this clonotype: This may come from a read error, since a much larger clone is one base off. The genes are TRBV7-8 and TRBJ1-4; 10 nucleotides line up with TRBD1. The CDR3 has 14 residues. Germline CDR1 is SGHVS and CDR2 is FQNEAQ. CDR3: CANSRRTGGEKLFF. The CDR3 region has the DNA TGTGCCAACAGCCGTCGGACAGGGGGAGAAAAACTGTTTTTT.

As regards this clonotype: Lacking the conserved final phenylalanine or tryptophan, this CDR3 likely reflects a read error. J is TRBJ2-1 and V is TRBV20-1; possible D gene TRBD1, 6 bases. Germline values: CDR1 DFQATT, CDR2 SNEGSKA (reference sequence). The CDR3 is made up of 15 amino acids. This CDR3 is CSPRDRDKGTREQFV. CDR3 sequence (DNA): TGCAGTCCTAGAGACCGGGACAAGGGGACACGTGAGCAGTTCGTC.

About this clonotype itself: The germline gene is not matched at one end of the junction; a read error may be the cause. CDR3 sequence reads: CASSEQRGASTDTQYF. DNA for the CDR3: TGTGCCAGTAGTGAACAACGGGGAGCCAGCACAGATACGCAGTATTTT. J is TRBJ2-3 and V is TRBV6-1; D is possibly TRBD2 (5 bases). The CDR3 length is 16 residues. CDR1 MNHNS and CDR2 SASEGT come from the germline V gene.

This clonotype has a handful of counts. This chain uses TRBV28 with TRBJ2-2; D is ambiguous. Germline assignment: CDR1 MDHEN and CDR2 SYDVKM. The V end was cut by 3 bases, the J end by 0 bases, with 8 bases between. This CDR3 comprises 15 residues. The chain's CDR3 is CASSFSGANTGELFF. The CDR3 nucleotides read TGTGCCAGCAGTTTTTCTGGGGCGAACACCGGGGAGCTGTTTTTT.

A note on this clonotype: The conserved phenylalanine or tryptophan is not found at the CDR3 terminus, so this likely reflects a read error. The rearrangement uses TRBV5-4 and TRBJ2-1; 7 bases align to TRBD1. Germline CDR1 is SGHNT and CDR2 is YYREEE (reference sequence). The CDR3 runs 14 residues. CDR3 bases: TGTGTCAGCAGCTTCGACAGGGCCTTGGATGAGCAGTTCTCG. Translated: CVSSFDRALDEQFS.

This clonotype was seen more than once but under ten times. This rearrangement joins TRBV28 to TRBJ2-7; no clear D. CDR1 and CDR2 (germline): MDHEN, SYDVKM. The V gene lost 3 bases and the J gene lost 5 bases, with 11 bases spanning the gap. The CDR3 loop spans 13 amino acids. The CDR3: CASSLGIIHEQYF. The DNA for the CDR3 is TGTGCCAGCAGTTTGGGAATTATCCACGAGCAGTACTTC.

Of note for this clonotype: The germline gene is not matched at one end of the junction; a read error may be the cause. This chain links TRBV5-6 with TRBJ2-7; perhaps TRBD2 as D (5 bases). CDR1 SGHDT and CDR2 YYEEEE come from the germline V gene. This CDR3 is built from 12 residues. The chain's CDR3 is CVNSLSSSEHYF. As DNA, the CDR3 is TGTGTCAACAGCTTGTCCAGTAGCGAGCACTACTTC.

This clonotype showed up many times. V and J are TRBV13 and TRBJ1-6; TRBD1 matches at 10 bases. Losses at the gene ends were 5 bases for V and 10 bases for J; bases not matched to a gene: 11. The CDR3 consists of 16 residues. Germline V CDR1 and CDR2: PRHDT, FYEKMQ (reference sequence). The CDR3 sequence: CASSTPSTGGESPLHF. In DNA form, the CDR3 reads TGTGCCAGCAGCACGCCCTCGACAGGGGGCGAGTCACCCCTCCACTTT.

This clonotype was counted ten times or more. The chain joins TRBV6-6 to TRBJ2-7; D is ambiguous. CDR1 is MNHNY, CDR2 SVGAGI, per germline (reference sequence). V shed 10 bases and J shed 0 bases, with 10 bases lying between them. This CDR3 region has 12 residues. CDR3 region: CATCSYSYEQYF. For the CDR3, the DNA is TGTGCCACCTGCTCCTACTCCTACGAGCAGTACTTC.

The V and J genes are TRBV29-1 and TRBJ2-6; no reliable D call. This CDR3 comprises 16 residues. Germline V gives CDR1 SQVTM, CDR2 ANQGSEA. Trimming took off 8 bases at V and 0 bases at J, with 17 bases between the two ends. The DNA for the CDR3 is TGCAGCATCCACGGCCTGGTGGCCTCTGGGGCCAACGTCCTGACTTTC. Protein sequence: CSIHGLVASGANVLTF. Variable domain in full (rest from reference TRBV29-1 and TRBJ2-6): SAVISQKPSRDICQRGTSLTIQCQVDSQVTMMFWYRQQPGQSLTLIATANQGSEATYESGFVIDKFPISRPNLTFSTLTVSNMSPEDSSIYLCSIHGLVASGANVLTFGAGSRLTVL.

The chain has TRBV6-2 or TRBV6-3 and TRBJ2-2; either TRBD1 or TRBD2 may fit D (5 bases each). Trimming shortened V by 8 bases and J by 15 bases, and 22 bases separated the two germline ends. This CDR3 comprises 13 residues. The germline CDR1 and CDR2 sequences are MNHEY and SVGEGT. CDR3 coding DNA: TGTGCCAGCTTGGGGCAGAACACCGGGAAGGTGTTTTTT. This translates into CASLGQNTGKVFF.

This clonotype has only a few counts. One junction end disagrees with the germline gene, perhaps due to a read error. The rearrangement links TRBV10-3 to TRBJ2-1; weak D call: TRBD1 (5 bases). Germline CDR1 and CDR2: ENHRY and SYGVKD. This CDR3 has 15 residues. The DNA for the CDR3 is TGTGCCACCAGTGAGTCCCAGGGCTCCTACAATGAGCAGTTCTTC. The encoded protein is CATSESQGSYNEQFF.

As to this clonotype: No conserved phenylalanine or tryptophan is present at the end of the CDR3, so a read error is the likely explanation. The chain combines TRBV11-2 with TRBJ1-4; no clear D gene. The CDR3 loop spans 15 amino acids. Germline assignment: CDR1 SGHAT and CDR2 FQNNGV. V was trimmed by 5 bases and J by 8 bases, leaving 18 bases between them. In DNA form, the CDR3 reads TGTGCCAGCAGCCCGTGGTCGGGAGTTGGAGAAAAACTGTTTTTA. It translates to CASSPWSGVGEKLFL.

As concerns this clonotype: The germline gene is not matched at one end of the junction; a read error may be the cause. The CDR3 protein is CSALAGGNQGTQYF. The CDR3 DNA is TGCAGCGCCCTGGCTGGCGGCAACCAAGGGACCCAGTACTTC. The V call is TRBV29-1, the J call TRBJ2-5; D unresolved. Per the germline V gene, CDR1 is SQVTM and CDR2 is ANQGSEA. This CDR3 has 14 residues.

This clonotype was detected ten times or more. This rearrangement joins TRBV6-5 to TRBJ2-1; 8 bases agree with TRBD2. The CDR3 is made up of 17 amino acids. The junction had 13 bases not matched to a gene; V was cut back by 4 bases and J by 5 bases. Germline CDR1 and CDR2: MNHEY and SVGAGI. CDR3: CASSSPSRSGSDNEQFF. As DNA, the CDR3 is TGTGCCAGCAGTTCTCCTAGTCGGAGCGGGAGCGACAATGAGCAGTTCTTC.

About this clonotype: The junction shows a germline mismatch at one end, possibly a read error. V gene TRBV6-1 combines with J gene TRBJ2-5; 11 nucleotides align to TRBD2. The CDR3 runs to 21 residues. CDR1 is MNHNS, CDR2 SASEGT, per germline. CDR3 amino acids: CTSSEEGVSGGGSQRKESQYF. In DNA form, the CDR3 reads TGTACCAGCAGTGAAGAAGGAGTTAGCGGGGGGGGATCTCAGAGAAAAGAGAGCCAGTACTTC.